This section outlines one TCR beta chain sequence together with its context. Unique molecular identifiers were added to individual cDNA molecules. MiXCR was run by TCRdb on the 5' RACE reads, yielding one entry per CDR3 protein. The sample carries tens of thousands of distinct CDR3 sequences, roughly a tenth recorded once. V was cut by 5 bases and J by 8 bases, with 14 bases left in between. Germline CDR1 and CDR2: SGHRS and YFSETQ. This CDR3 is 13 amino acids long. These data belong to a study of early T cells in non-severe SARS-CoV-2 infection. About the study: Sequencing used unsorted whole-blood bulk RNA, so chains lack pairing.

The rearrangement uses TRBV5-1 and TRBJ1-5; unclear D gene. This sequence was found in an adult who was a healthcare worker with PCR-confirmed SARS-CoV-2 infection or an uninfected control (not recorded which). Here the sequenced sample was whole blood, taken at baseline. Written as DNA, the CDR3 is TGCGCCAGCAGTCATGGAGGATCGGAGCCCCAGCATTTT. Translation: CASSHGGSEPQHF. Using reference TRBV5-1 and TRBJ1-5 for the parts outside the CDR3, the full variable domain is KAGVTQTPRYLIKTRGQQVTLSCSPISGHRSVSWYQQTPGQGLQFLFEYFSETQRNKGNFPGRFSGRQFSNSRSEMNVSTLELGDSALYLCASSHGGSEPQHFGDGTRLSIL.